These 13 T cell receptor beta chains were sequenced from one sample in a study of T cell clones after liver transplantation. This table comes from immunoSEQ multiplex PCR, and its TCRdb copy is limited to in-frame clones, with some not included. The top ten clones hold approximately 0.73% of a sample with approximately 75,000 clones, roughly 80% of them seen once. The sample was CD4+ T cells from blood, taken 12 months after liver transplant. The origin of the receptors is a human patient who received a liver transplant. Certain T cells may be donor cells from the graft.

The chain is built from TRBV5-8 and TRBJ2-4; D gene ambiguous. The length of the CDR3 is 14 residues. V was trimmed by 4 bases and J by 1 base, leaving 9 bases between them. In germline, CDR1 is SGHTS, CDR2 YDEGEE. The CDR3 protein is CASSPGPAKNIQYF. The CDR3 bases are TGTGCCAGCAGCCCTGGACCGGCCAAAAACATTCAGTACTTC.

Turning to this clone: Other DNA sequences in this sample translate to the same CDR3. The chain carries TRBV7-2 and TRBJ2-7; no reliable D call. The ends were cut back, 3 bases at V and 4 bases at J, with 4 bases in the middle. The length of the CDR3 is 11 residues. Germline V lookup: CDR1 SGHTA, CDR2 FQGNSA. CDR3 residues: CASSLTYEQYF. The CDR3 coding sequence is TGTGCCAGCAGCTTGACTTACGAGCAGTACTTC. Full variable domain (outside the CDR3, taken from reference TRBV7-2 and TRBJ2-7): GAGVSQSPSNKVTEKGKDVELRCDPISGHTALYWYRQSLGQGLEFLIYFQGNSAPDKSGLPSDRFSAERTGGSVSTLTIQRTQQEDSAVYLCASSLTYEQYFGPGTRLTVT.

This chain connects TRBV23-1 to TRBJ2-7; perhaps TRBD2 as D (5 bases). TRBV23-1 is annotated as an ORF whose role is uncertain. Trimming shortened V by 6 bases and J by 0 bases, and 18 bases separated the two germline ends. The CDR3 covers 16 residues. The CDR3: CASSLRASAGSYEQYF. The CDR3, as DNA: TGCGCCAGCAGCCTCCGGGCATCGGCGGGCTCCTACGAGCAGTACTTC.

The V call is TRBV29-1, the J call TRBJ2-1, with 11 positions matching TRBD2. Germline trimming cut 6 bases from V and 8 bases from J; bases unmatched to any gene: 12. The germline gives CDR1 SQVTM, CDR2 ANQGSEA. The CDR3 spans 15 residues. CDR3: CSVGTTSGISHEQFF. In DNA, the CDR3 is TGCAGCGTGGGAACGACTAGCGGGATATCCCATGAGCAGTTCTTC.

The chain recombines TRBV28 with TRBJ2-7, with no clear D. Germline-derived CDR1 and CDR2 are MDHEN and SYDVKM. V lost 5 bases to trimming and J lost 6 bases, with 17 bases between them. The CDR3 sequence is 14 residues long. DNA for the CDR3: TGTGCCAGCAGTACCAGGCCCTACCCCGGCGAGCAGTACTTC. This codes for CASSTRPYPGEQYF.

The DNA for the CDR3 is TGTGCCAGCAGCCTCCGGGGAGGGGGCGAGCAGTACTTC. Encoded protein: CASSLRGGGEQYF. The chain uses TRBV5-4 and TRBJ2-7, with a possible D match to TRBD2 (7 bases). CDR1 is SGHNT and CDR2 is YYREEE in the germline V gene (reference sequence). This CDR3 region has 13 residues. Trimming stripped 4 bases from V and 6 bases from J, with 14 bases between.

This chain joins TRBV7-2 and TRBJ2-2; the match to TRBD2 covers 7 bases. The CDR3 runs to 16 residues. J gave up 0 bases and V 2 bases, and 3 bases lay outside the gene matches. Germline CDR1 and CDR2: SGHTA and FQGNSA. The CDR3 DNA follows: TGTGCCAGCAGCTTACGCCGGGGGGCGAACACCGGGGAGCTGTTTTTT. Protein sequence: CASSLRRGANTGELFF.

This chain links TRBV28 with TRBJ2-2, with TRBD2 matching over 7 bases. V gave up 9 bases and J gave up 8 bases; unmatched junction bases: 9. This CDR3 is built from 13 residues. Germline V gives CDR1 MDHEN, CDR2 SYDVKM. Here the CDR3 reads CASSPGGRGELFF. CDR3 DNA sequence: TGTGCCAGTTCACCGGGCGGGAGAGGGGAGCTGTTTTTT.

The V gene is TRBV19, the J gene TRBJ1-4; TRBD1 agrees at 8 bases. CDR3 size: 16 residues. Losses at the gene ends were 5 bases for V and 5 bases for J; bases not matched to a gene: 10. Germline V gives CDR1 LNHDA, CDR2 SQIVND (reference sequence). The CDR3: CASSSRAGGGNEKLFF. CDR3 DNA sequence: TGTGCCAGTAGTTCCCGGGCAGGGGGCGGGAATGAAAAACTGTTTTTT. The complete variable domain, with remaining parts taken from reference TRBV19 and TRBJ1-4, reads DGGITQSPKYLFRKEGQNVTLSCEQNLNHDAMYWYRQDPGQGLRLIYYSQIVNDFQKGDIAEGYSVSREKKESFPLTVTSAQKNPTAFYLCASSSRAGGGNEKLFFGSGTQLSVL.

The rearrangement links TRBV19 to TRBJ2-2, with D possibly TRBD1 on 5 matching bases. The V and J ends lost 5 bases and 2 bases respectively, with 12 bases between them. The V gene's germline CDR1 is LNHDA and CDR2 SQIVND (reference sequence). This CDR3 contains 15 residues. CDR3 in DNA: TGTGCCAGTAGTGTAAACAGGATTAACACCGGGGAGCTGTTTTTT. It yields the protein CASSVNRINTGELFF.

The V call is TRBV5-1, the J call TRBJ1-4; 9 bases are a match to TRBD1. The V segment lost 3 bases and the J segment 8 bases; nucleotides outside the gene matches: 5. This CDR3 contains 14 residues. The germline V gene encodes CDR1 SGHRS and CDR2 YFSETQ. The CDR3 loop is CASSSQGAREKLFF. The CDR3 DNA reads TGCGCCAGCAGCTCACAGGGGGCGCGGGAAAAACTGTTTTTT. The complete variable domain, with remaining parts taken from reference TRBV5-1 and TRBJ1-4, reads KAGVTQTPRYLIKTRGQQVTLSCSPISGHRSVSWYQQTPGQGLQFLFEYFSETQRNKGNFPGRFSGRQFSNSRSEMNVSTLELGDSALYLCASSSQGAREKLFFGSGTQLSVL.

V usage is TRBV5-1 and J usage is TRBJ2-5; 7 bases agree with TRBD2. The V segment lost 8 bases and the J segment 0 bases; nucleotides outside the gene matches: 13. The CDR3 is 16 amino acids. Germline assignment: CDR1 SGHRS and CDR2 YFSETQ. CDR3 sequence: CASTLLAGVYQETQYF. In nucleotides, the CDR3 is TGCGCCAGTACATTGCTGGCGGGAGTGTACCAAGAGACCCAGTACTTC.

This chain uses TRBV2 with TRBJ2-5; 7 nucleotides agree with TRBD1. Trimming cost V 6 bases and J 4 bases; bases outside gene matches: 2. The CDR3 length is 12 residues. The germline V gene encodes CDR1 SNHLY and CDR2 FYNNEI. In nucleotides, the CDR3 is TGTGCCAGCAGGAGGGGGCGAGAGACCCAGTACTTC. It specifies CASRRGRETQYF.